The 5 T cell receptor beta chains given below trace back to one sample, sequenced in a study of OX40 agonist ivuxolimab in advanced cancers. Repertoires were generated with immunoSEQ multiplex PCR, while TCRdb's copy carries only in-frame clones and drops some. The sample has tens of thousands of clones; about 84% are singletons. The material was CD4+ or CD8+ T cells sorted from blood, obtained in a trial of the OX40 agonist ivuxolimab. All receptors come from an adult with an advanced solid tumor such as melanoma, head and neck, liver or kidney cancer.

The V gene is TRBV18, the J gene TRBJ2-1; 7 bases are a match to TRBD2. V was clipped by 3 bases and J by 0 bases; unmatched bases: 8. There are 17 residues in the CDR3. Germline V gene lookup returns CDR1 KGHSH and CDR2 LQKENI. The CDR3 bases are TGTGCCAGCTCACCGACGTGGGGGGGGAGCTCCTACAATGAGCAGTTCTTC. This encodes CASSPTWGGSSYNEQFF.

The chain carries TRBV18 and TRBJ2-2; D gene uncertain. Germline values: CDR1 KGHSH, CDR2 LQKENI. The CDR3 totals 15 residues. V was shortened by 2 bases and J by 1 base, with 8 bases between the two germline ends. The CDR3 here is CASSPFPENTGELFF. The CDR3 DNA reads as TGTGCCAGCTCACCATTCCCCGAGAACACCGGGGAGCTGTTTTTT.

The V and J genes are TRBV30 and TRBJ1-3; a possible D gene is TRBD1 (5 bases). The CDR3 extends over 16 amino acids. V dropped 2 bases and J dropped 0 bases, with 14 bases sitting between them. The germline V gene has CDR1 GTSNPN and CDR2 SVGIG (reference sequence). The CDR3, as DNA: TGTGCCTGGAGTTGGGACGGAATTTTCTCTGGAAACACCATATATTTT. The encoded protein is CAWSWDGIFSGNTIYF.

The chain couples TRBV14 to TRBJ1-6, with a tentative D call TRBD1 (5 bases). The CDR3 is 15 residues long. V was shortened by 6 bases and J by 3 bases, with 12 bases between the two germline ends. Per the germline V gene, CDR1 is SGHDN and CDR2 is FVKESK. CDR3 sequence reads: CASSGAVIYNSPLHF. CDR3 sequence (DNA): TGTGCCAGCAGTGGGGCTGTAATCTATAATTCACCCCTCCACTTT.

The chain links TRBV28 to TRBJ2-3; the D is unclear. The ends were cut back, 5 bases at V and 2 bases at J, with 5 bases in the middle. The CDR3 runs to 12 residues. Germline V gene data show CDR1 as MDHEN and CDR2 as SYDVKM. CDR3 region: CASSRLTDTQYF. The CDR3 DNA reads as TGTGCCAGCAGTCGACTCACAGATACGCAGTATTTT.